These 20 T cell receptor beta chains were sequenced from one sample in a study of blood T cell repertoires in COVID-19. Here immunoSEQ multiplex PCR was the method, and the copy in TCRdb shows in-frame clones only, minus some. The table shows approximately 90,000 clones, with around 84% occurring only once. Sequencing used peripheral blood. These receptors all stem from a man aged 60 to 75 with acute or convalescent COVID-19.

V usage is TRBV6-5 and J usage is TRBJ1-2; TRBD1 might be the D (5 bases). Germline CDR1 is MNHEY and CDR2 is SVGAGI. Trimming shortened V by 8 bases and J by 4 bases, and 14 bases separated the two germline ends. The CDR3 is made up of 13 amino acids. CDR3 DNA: TGTGCCAGCGGGGCAGGTCCCCTCTATGGCTACACCTTC. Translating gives CASGAGPLYGYTF.

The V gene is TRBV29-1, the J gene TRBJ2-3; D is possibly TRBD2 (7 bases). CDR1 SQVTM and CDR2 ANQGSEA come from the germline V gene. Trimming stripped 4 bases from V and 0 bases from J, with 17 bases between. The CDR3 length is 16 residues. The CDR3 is CSVGGKAGASTDTQYF. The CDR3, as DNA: TGCAGCGTTGGCGGTAAGGCGGGGGCGAGCACAGATACGCAGTATTTT.

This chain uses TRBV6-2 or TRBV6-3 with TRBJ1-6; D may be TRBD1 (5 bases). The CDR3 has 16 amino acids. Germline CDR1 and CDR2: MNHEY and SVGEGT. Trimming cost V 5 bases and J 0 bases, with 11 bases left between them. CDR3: CASSLQGSSYNSPLHF. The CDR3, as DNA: TGTGCCAGCAGTCTCCAGGGTAGCTCCTATAATTCACCCCTCCACTTT.

The CDR3 DNA reads TGTGCCAGTAGTTTCCAGGGCGGTAGCAATCAGCCCCAGCATTTT. Translation gives CASSFQGGSNQPQHF. J is TRBJ1-5 and V is TRBV19; maybe TRBD1 (5 bases). The CDR3 runs to 15 residues. The V and J ends lost 5 bases and 0 bases respectively, with 11 bases between them. Germline lookup yields CDR1 LNHDA and CDR2 SQIVND (reference sequence).

The CDR3 DNA is TGTGCCAGCAGCTCAGGGGGCGCGTCACCCCTCCACTTT. This translates into CASSSGGASPLHF. J is TRBJ1-6 and V is TRBV7-6; 8 positions match TRBD1. Germline V lookup: CDR1 SGHVS, CDR2 FNYEAQ. The J segment lost 10 bases and the V segment lost 4 bases, leaving 3 bases of the junction unmatched. The CDR3 is made up of 13 amino acids.

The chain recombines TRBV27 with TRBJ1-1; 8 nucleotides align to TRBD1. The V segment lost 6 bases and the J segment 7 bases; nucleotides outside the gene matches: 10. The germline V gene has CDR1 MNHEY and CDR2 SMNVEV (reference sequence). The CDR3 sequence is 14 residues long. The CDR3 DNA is TGTGCCAGCAGCTCGACCGGGACAGGACATGAAGCTTTCTTT. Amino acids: CASSSTGTGHEAFF.

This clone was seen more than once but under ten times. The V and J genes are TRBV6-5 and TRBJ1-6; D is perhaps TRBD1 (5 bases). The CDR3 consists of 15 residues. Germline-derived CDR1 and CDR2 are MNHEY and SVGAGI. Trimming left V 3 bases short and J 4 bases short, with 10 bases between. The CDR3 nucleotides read TGTGCCAGCAGTTATTTGGCAGGGTATAATTCACCCCTCCACTTT. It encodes CASSYLAGYNSPLHF.

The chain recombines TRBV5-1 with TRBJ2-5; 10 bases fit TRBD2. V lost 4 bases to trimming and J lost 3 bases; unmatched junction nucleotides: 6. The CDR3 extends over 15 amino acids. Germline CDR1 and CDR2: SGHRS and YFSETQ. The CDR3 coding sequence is TGCGCCAGCAGCCTTCTACTAGCGGGGAAAGAGACCCAGTACTTC. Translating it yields CASSLLLAGKETQYF.

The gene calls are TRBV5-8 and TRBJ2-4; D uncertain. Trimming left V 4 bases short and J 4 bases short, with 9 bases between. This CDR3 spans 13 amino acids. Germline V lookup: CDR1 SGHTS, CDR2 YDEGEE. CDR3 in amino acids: CASSHLVKNIQYF. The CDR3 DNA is TGTGCCAGCAGCCATCTAGTGAAAAACATTCAGTACTTC.

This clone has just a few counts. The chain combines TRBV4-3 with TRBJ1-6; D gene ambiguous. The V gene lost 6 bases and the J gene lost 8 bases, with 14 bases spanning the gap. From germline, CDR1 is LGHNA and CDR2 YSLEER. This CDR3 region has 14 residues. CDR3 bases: TGCGCCAGCAGTCAACGAGTCGAGGATTCACCCCTCCACTTT. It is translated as CASSQRVEDSPLHF.

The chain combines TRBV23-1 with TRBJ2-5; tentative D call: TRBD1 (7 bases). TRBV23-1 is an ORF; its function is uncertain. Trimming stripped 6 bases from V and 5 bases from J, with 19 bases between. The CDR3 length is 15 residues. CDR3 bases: TGCGCCAGCAGACCGGACAGGAGCGGGTCGGAGACCCAGTACTTC. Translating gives CASRPDRSGSETQYF.

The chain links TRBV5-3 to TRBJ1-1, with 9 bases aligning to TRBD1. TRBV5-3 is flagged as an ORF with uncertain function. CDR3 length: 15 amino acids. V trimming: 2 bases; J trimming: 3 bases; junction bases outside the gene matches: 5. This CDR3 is CARSLWTGAHTEAFF. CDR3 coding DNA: TGTGCCAGAAGCTTATGGACAGGGGCGCACACTGAAGCTTTCTTT.

CDR3 nucleotide sequence: TGTGCCAGCAGTTTAGCCCAGCCAGGTCGGGGCTACACCTTC. Translation: CASSLAQPGRGYTF. This chain joins TRBV28 and TRBJ1-2; D is undetermined. Germline values: CDR1 MDHEN, CDR2 SYDVKM. Trimming shortened V by 2 bases and J by 8 bases, and 15 bases separated the two germline ends. This CDR3 spans 14 amino acids.

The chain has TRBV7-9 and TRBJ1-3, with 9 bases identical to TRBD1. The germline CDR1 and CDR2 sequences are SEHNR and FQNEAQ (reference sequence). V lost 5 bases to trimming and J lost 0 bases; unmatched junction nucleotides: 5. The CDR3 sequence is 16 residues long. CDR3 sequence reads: CASSPGTGRSGNTIYF. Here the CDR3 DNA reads TGTGCCAGCAGCCCGGGGACAGGGCGCTCTGGAAACACCATATATTTT.

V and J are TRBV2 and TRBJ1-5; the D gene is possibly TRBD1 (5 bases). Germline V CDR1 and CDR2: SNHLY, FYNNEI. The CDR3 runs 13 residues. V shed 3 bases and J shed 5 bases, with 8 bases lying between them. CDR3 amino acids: CASSDRGDQPQHF. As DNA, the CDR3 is TGTGCCAGCAGTGATCGGGGGGATCAGCCCCAGCATTTT.

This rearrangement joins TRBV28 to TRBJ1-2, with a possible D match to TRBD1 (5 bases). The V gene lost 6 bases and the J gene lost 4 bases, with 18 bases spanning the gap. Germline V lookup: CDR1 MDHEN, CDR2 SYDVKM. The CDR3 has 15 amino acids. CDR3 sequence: CASRWSRGRAYGYTF. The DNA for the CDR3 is TGTGCCAGCAGGTGGTCAAGGGGCAGGGCCTATGGCTACACCTTC.

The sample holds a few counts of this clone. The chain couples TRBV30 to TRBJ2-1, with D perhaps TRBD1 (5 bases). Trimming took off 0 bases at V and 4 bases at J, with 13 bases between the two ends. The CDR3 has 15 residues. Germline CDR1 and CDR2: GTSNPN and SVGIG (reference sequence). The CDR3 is CAWSVEGAIYNEQFF. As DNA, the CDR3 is TGTGCCTGGAGTGTCGAAGGGGCTATTTACAATGAGCAGTTCTTC. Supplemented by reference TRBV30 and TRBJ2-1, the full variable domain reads SQTIHQWPATLVQPVGSPLSLECTVEGTSNPNLYWYRQAAGRGLQLLFYSVGIGQISSEVPQNLSASRPQDRQFILSSKKLLLSDSGFYLCAWSVEGAIYNEQFFGPGTRLTVL.

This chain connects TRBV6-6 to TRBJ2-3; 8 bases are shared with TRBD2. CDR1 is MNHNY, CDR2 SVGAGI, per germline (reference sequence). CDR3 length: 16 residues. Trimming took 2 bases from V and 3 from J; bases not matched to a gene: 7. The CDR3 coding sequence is TGTGCCAGCAGTTACGGGACTAGATATTTGACAGATACGCAGTATTTT. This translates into CASSYGTRYLTDTQYF.

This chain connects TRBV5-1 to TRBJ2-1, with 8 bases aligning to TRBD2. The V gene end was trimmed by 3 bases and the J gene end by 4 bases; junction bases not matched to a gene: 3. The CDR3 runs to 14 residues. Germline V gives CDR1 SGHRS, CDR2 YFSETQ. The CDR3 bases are TGCGCCAGCAGCTGGGGACTAGAATACAATGAGCAGTTCTTC. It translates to CASSWGLEYNEQFF.

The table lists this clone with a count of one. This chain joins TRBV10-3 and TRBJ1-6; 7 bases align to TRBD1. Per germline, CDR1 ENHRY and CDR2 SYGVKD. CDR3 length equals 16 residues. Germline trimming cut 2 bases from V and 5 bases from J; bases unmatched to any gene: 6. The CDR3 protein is CAISERRDRDNSPLHF. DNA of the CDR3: TGTGCCATCAGTGAGCGCCGGGACAGAGATAATTCACCCCTCCACTTT.